Each of the 14 T cell receptor beta chains below was sequenced from the same sample in a study of patients and donors after allogeneic stem cell transplantation. TCRdb used MiXCR to reprocess the RT-PCR reads, holding one entry per CDR3 protein. Here the sample spans about a million distinct CDR3 sequences, roughly 18% being singletons. Sequencing was performed on blood, either unsorted or a sorted T cell fraction (not recorded which). These receptors originate from a human donor who was either an allogeneic HSCT recipient or a stem cell or donor lymphocyte infusion donor (not recorded which). It is not recorded whose cells these are; they may come from a transplant donor.

The chain carries TRBV6-5 and TRBJ2-5; TRBD2 matches at 12 bases. Germline loops: CDR1 MNHEY, CDR2 SVGAGI. Trimming cost V 0 bases and J 3 bases; bases outside gene matches: 2. The length of the CDR3 is 16 residues. The CDR3 sequence: CASSYSLAGGKETQYF. DNA for the CDR3: TGTGCCAGCAGTTACTCCCTAGCGGGAGGGAAAGAGACCCAGTACTTC.

DNA of the CDR3: TGTGCCAGCAGCTTAGGTCGTGGGGGGGGTGAGCAGTACTTC. Amino acids: CASSLGRGGGEQYF. The chain is built from TRBV7-2 and TRBJ2-7; 7 bases map to TRBD2. Germline CDR1 SGHTA, CDR2 FQGNSA. This CDR3 has 14 residues. The V segment lost 1 base and the J segment 7 bases; nucleotides outside the gene matches: 7.

This clonotype has just a few counts. The chain is built from TRBV24-1 and TRBJ2-2, with D maybe TRBD2 (6 bases). Germline-derived CDR1 and CDR2 are KGHDR and SFDVKD. This CDR3 is 15 amino acids long. Deletions cut 3 bases from V and 1 base from J, with 8 bases between. This chain's CDR3 is CATSDRRENTGELFF. The CDR3 DNA follows: TGTGCCACCAGTGATAGGCGGGAGAACACCGGGGAGCTGTTTTTT.

The table lists this clonotype with a few counts. The rearrangement links TRBV12-3 or TRBV12-4 to TRBJ1-6, with 8 bases identical to TRBD1. The CDR3 spans 16 residues. J lost 7 bases, V lost 3 bases, and 8 bases had no gene match. In DNA, the CDR3 is TGTGCCAGCAGTTTCTACCGGACAGGGTTGAATTCACCCCTCCACTTT. Its translation: CASSFYRTGLNSPLHF.

The rearrangement uses TRBV11-2 and TRBJ2-1; no clear D. Trimming removed 3 bases at V and 4 bases at J, with 10 bases between. The CDR3 spans 14 residues. Germline V CDR1 and CDR2: SGHAT, FQNNGV. This CDR3 is CASSFRLSYNEQFF. The CDR3 bases are TGTGCCAGCAGCTTCCGACTGTCATACAATGAGCAGTTCTTC.

A few counts support this clonotype. This chain joins TRBV7-3 and TRBJ2-7; D possibly corresponds to TRBD1 (5 bases). Germline V CDR1 and CDR2: SGHTA, FQGTGA. CDR3 length equals 13 residues. Trimming shortened V by 4 bases and J by 2 bases, and 9 bases separated the two germline ends. The CDR3 sequence is CASSSGHTYEQYF. The CDR3 DNA reads TGTGCCAGCAGCTCAGGACATACCTACGAGCAGTACTTC.

This clonotype was seen a handful of times. The chain has TRBV12-3 or TRBV12-4 and TRBJ1-2; D unresolved. V was shortened by 6 bases and J by 8 bases, with 25 bases between the two germline ends. This CDR3 is built from 16 residues. CDR3 DNA: TGTGCCAGCAGCTTAAGTCGGGCAGGTTGGCGAATCGGCTACACCTTC. It is translated as CASSLSRAGWRIGYTF.

There are a few counts of this clonotype. This sequence joins TRBV24-1 and TRBJ1-2; 7 positions match TRBD1. V lost 7 bases, J lost 2 bases, and 3 bases stayed unmatched. Looked up from germline, CDR1 is KGHDR and CDR2 is SFDVKD. The CDR3 totals 13 residues. The CDR3 DNA reads as TGTGCCACCAGGAAGGGACAGAACTATGGCTACACCTTC. It yields the protein CATRKGQNYGYTF.

In this sample, this clonotype turned up a few times. This chain uses TRBV12-3 or TRBV12-4 with TRBJ1-1; a possible D gene is TRBD1 (5 bases). V lost 2 bases and J 8 bases, leaving 18 bases between the germline ends. The CDR3 consists of 15 residues. DNA of the CDR3: TGTGCCAGCAGTTTAACCCCTCCCGGGGGTAACGAAGCTTTCTTT. Translation gives CASSLTPPGGNEAFF.

The chain is built from TRBV2 and TRBJ2-1; D gene unclear. V shed 1 base and J shed 9 bases, with 7 bases lying between them. The CDR3 spans 12 residues. Germline assignment: CDR1 SNHLY and CDR2 FYNNEI. CDR3: CASSEGVGEQFF. The DNA of the CDR3 is TGTGCCAGCAGTGAAGGGGTTGGTGAGCAGTTCTTC.

The V call is TRBV5-5, the J call TRBJ2-1; TRBD2 agrees at 10 bases. V gave up 7 bases and J gave up 8 bases; unmatched junction bases: 9. The germline CDR1 and CDR2 sequences are SGHKS and YYEKEE (reference sequence). This CDR3 is 14 amino acids long. CDR3 amino acids: CASGPDGTSDEQFF. Written as DNA, the CDR3 is TGTGCCAGCGGACCGGACGGGACTAGCGATGAGCAGTTCTTC.

This clonotype was seen a handful of times. V is TRBV20-1 and J is TRBJ2-6, with TRBD1 identical over 8 bases. The trim removed 3 bases at V and 0 bases at J, leaving 4 bases unmatched. The CDR3 extends over 16 amino acids. CDR1 is DFQATT, CDR2 SNEGSKA, per germline (reference sequence). The CDR3 spells CSASTTGGSGANVLTF. The CDR3 DNA reads as TGCAGTGCTAGTACTACAGGGGGCTCTGGGGCCAACGTCCTGACTTTC.

V is TRBV12-3 or TRBV12-4 and J is TRBJ2-1, with 7 bases identical to TRBD2. The CDR3 is made up of 13 amino acids. With 10 bases clipped from V and 5 bases from J, the junction kept 8 bases outside the gene matches. The chain's CDR3 is CATSLLADNEQFF. The CDR3 bases are TGTGCCACCTCACTGCTAGCGGACAATGAGCAGTTCTTC.

The chain has TRBV6-1 and TRBJ2-7; D is unclear. Looked up from germline, CDR1 is MNHNS and CDR2 is SASEGT. This CDR3 has 15 amino acids. Trimming left V 7 bases short and J 6 bases short, with 22 bases between. The CDR3 region has the DNA TGTGCCAGCAACCCTTCGACAAGCCCTACGGGCGAGCAGTACTTC. Protein: CASNPSTSPTGEQYF.